The 7 T cell receptor beta chains in this list originate from one sample, sequenced in a study listed by TCRdb under 2016. To prepare the library, RT-PCR was applied. The data were produced on an Illumina MiSeq. The public reads were reprocessed in TCRdb via fastp at Q25 and MiXCR, keeping in-frame beta chains. Every CDR3 protein is listed once, alongside the most common genes and DNA of its rows. Within this sample are fewer than 800,000 distinct CDR3 sequences, with approximately 15% of them counted one time only. About 3.6% of the sample is taken by the ten largest. Sequenced input: memory CD4+ T cells from blood. The receptors come from a female donor in good health, serving as a healthy control.

The chain employs TRBV18 and TRBJ1-5, with D perhaps TRBD1 (5 bases). Germline loops: CDR1 KGHSH, CDR2 LQKENI. Deletions cut 6 bases from V and 0 bases from J, with 15 bases between. The CDR3 extends over 16 amino acids. DNA of the CDR3: TGTGCCAGCTCCCCTGGTGGGGCAGGTAGCAATCAGCCCCAGCATTTT. This gives the protein CASSPGGAGSNQPQHF.

In this sample, this clonotype turned up a few times. The chain couples TRBV29-1 to TRBJ1-5; D is undetermined. The CDR3 has 14 residues. Trimming removed 5 bases at V and 1 base at J, with 12 bases between. Germline CDR1 and CDR2: SQVTM and ANQGSEA. The DNA for the CDR3 is TGCAGCGTTAGGTCGATCGGAAGCAATCAGCCCCAGCATTTT. Translation gives CSVRSIGSNQPQHF. Full variable domain (outside the CDR3, taken from reference TRBV29-1 and TRBJ1-5): SAVISQKPSRDICQRGTSLTIQCQVDSQVTMMFWYRQQPGQSLTLIATANQGSEATYESGFVIDKFPISRPNLTFSTLTVSNMSPEDSSIYLCSVRSIGSNQPQHFGDGTRLSIL.

This clonotype appeared once. The V and J genes are TRBV3-1 and TRBJ2-6; 9 bases are shared with TRBD2. V shed 6 bases and J 0 bases; nucleotides not matched to a gene: 6. Germline V gene lookup returns CDR1 LGHDT and CDR2 YNNKEL (reference sequence). The CDR3 covers 17 residues. The CDR3 reads CASRPLAGSSGANVLTF. CDR3 DNA: TGTGCCAGCAGACCTCTAGCGGGGAGCTCTGGGGCCAACGTCCTGACTTTC.

The rearrangement links TRBV2 to TRBJ2-2, with D possibly matching TRBD1 (6 bases). In germline, CDR1 is SNHLY, CDR2 FYNNEI. The CDR3 is made up of 15 amino acids. The V end lost 2 bases, the J end lost 3 bases, and 10 bases lay between the germline ends. The CDR3 coding sequence is TGTGCCAGCAGTGAAAATGGACAGTACACCGGGGAGCTGTTTTTT. Protein sequence: CASSENGQYTGELFF. The variable domain in full, with the rest retrieved from reference TRBV2 and TRBJ2-2, is EPEVTQTPSHQVTQMGQEVILRCVPISNHLYFYWYRQILGQKVEFLVSFYNNEISEKSEIFDDQFSVERPDGSNFTLKIRSTKLEDSAMYFCASSENGQYTGELFFGEGSRLTVL.

There are a few counts of this clonotype. This chain connects TRBV3-1 to TRBJ1-1, with a weak D call TRBD1 (5 bases). Germline-derived CDR1 and CDR2 are LGHDT and YNNKEL (reference sequence). Trimming shortened V by 4 bases and J by 8 bases, and 14 bases separated the two germline ends. The length of the CDR3 is 13 residues. Written as DNA, the CDR3 is TGTGCCAGCAGCCCCCTCGGGGGGATAGAAGCTTTCTTT. It translates to CASSPLGGIEAFF.

This clonotype has more than one count but fewer than ten. J is TRBJ2-1 and V is TRBV6-5; D unclear. The CDR3 consists of 15 residues. Deletions cut 1 base from V and 10 bases from J, with 17 bases between. Germline values: CDR1 MNHEY, CDR2 SVGAGI. In nucleotides, the CDR3 is TGTGCCAGCAGTTACTTCCCTTTCCAGTCCCGAGAGCAGTTCTTC. Translated: CASSYFPFQSREQFF.

The sample holds a few counts of this clonotype. V gene TRBV9 combines with J gene TRBJ2-7; D is unresolved. The germline gives CDR1 SGDLS, CDR2 YYNGEE. CDR3 length: 16 amino acids. V lost 0 bases to trimming and J lost 0 bases, with 13 bases between them. The CDR3 sequence: CASSVAPDGYSYEQYF. In nucleotides, the CDR3 is TGTGCCAGCAGCGTAGCTCCGGACGGCTACTCCTACGAGCAGTACTTC. Complete variable domain (other parts from reference TRBV9 and TRBJ2-7): DSGVTQTPKHLITATGQRVTLRCSPRSGDLSVYWYQQSLDQGLQFLIQYYNGEERAKGNILERFSAQQFPDLHSELNLSSLELGDSALYFCASSVAPDGYSYEQYFGPGTRLTVT.